This entry describes one T cell receptor beta chain. Its antigen is still unknown. The data originate from a study of beta chain features in type 1 diabetes. V lost 4 bases, J lost 2 bases, and 15 bases lay in between. This CDR3 has 16 amino acids. Germline V gene sequence: CDR1 SGHDT, CDR2 YYEEEE. cDNA synthesis used the whole RNA isolate, giving expressed TCRB sequences. Only in-frame clones appear in the TCRdb table, and some are missing; sequencing was by immunoSEQ multiplex PCR. The sample has 55,000 to 80,000 clones, around 49% seen once; the top ten hold 0.7%. General study points: Across all four CD4+ subsets, people with type 1 diabetes showed modestly shorter TCRB CDR3s.

This chain links TRBV5-6 with TRBJ2-2; D remains unclear. Specimen: central memory CD4+ T cells from blood. This sequence originates from a man between 25 and 39 years old with type 1 diabetes. Written as DNA, the CDR3 is TGTGCCAGCAGCAGGCGGTCAGAGAGAAACACCGGGGAGCTGTTTTTT. This gives the protein CASSRRSERNTGELFF.